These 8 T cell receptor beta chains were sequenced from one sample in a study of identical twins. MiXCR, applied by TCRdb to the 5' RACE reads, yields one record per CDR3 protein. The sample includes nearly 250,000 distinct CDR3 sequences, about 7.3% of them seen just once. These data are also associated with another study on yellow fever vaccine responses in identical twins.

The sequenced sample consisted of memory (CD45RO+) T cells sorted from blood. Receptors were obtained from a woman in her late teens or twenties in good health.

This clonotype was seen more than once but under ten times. The CDR3 is CASSEGTVGTQYF. The CDR3 bases are TGTGCCAGCAGTGAGGGGACCGTGGGGACCCAGTACTTC. The chain uses TRBV2 and TRBJ2-5; D assignment may be TRBD1 or TRBD2 (5 bases each). The CDR3 sequence is 13 residues long. With 3 bases removed from V and 7 bases from J, the gap between germline ends came to 12 bases. From germline, CDR1 is SNHLY and CDR2 FYNNEI.

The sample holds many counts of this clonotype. CDR3 sequence: CASTSIGQGAQDTQYF. CDR3 bases: TGTGCCAGCACCTCTATCGGACAGGGGGCGCAAGATACGCAGTATTTT. V usage is TRBV9 and J usage is TRBJ2-3, with 11 bases identical to TRBD1. The CDR3 runs to 16 residues. CDR1 and CDR2 from the germline V gene are SGDLS and YYNGEE. Trimming cost V 6 bases and J 5 bases; bases outside gene matches: 11.

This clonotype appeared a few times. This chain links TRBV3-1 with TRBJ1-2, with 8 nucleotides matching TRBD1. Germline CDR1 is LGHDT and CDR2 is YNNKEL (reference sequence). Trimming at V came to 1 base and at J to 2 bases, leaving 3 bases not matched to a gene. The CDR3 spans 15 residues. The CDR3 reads CASSQGTGINYGYTF. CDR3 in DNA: TGTGCCAGCAGCCAAGGGACAGGGATAAACTATGGCTACACCTTC.

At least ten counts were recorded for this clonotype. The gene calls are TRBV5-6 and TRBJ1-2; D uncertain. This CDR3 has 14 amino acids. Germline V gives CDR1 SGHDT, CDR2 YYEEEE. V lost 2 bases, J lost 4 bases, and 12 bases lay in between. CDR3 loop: CASSFRESSYGYTF. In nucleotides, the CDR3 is TGTGCCAGCAGCTTTAGGGAGAGCTCCTATGGCTACACCTTC.

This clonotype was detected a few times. The CDR3 spells CASSQGNRVYEQYV. For the CDR3, the DNA is TGTGCCAGCAGCCAAGGTAACAGGGTCTACGAGCAGTACGTC. The chain couples TRBV3-1 to TRBJ2-7, with D maybe TRBD1 (6 bases). The CDR3 length is 14 residues. CDR1 and CDR2 from the germline V gene are LGHDT and YNNKEL (reference sequence). Trimming stripped 1 base from V and 3 bases from J, with 10 bases between.

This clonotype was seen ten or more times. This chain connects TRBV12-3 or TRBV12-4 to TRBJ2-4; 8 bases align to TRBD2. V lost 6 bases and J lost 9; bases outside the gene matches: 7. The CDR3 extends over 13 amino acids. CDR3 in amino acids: CASRSSGRTIQYF. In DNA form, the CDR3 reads TGTGCCAGCAGGTCGAGCGGGAGAACCATTCAGTACTTC.

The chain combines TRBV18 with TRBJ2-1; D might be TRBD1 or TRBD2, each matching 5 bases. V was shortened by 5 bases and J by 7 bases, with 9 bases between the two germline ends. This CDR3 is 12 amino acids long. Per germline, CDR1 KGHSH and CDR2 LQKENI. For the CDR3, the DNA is TGTGCCAGCTCAGAGAGGGGTAATGAGCAGTTCTTC. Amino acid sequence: CASSERGNEQFF.

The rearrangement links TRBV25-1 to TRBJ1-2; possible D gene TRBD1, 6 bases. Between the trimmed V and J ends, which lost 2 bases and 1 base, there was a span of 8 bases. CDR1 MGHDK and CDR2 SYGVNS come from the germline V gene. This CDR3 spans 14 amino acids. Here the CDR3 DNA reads TGTGCCAGCAGTGAAGGGACACTTAACTATGGCTACACCTTC. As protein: CASSEGTLNYGYTF.